These 5 T cell receptor beta chains share one sample of origin, sequenced in a study of T cells in pancreatic ductal adenocarcinoma. Surgery without prior neoadjuvant therapy was the treatment of the selected pancreatic ductal adenocarcinoma patients. The table came from immunoSEQ multiplex PCR; TCRdb's copy has only in-frame clones and leaves some out. The data show 31,000 or so clones, with more than 90% seen just once and around 2.1% held by the top ten. Sequencing used PBMCs. Every receptor here comes from a human donor with pancreatic ductal adenocarcinoma.

The chain joins TRBV5-1 to TRBJ2-5, with 7 positions matching TRBD1. The CDR3 extends over 13 amino acids. Looked up from germline, CDR1 is SGHRS and CDR2 is YFSETQ. Losses at the gene ends were 4 bases for V and 5 bases for J; bases not matched to a gene: 5. CDR3 sequence: CASSAQGRETQYF. The CDR3, as DNA: TGCGCCAGCAGCGCACAGGGGCGGGAGACCCAGTACTTC. The complete variable domain, with remaining parts taken from reference TRBV5-1 and TRBJ2-5, reads KAGVTQTPRYLIKTRGQQVTLSCSPISGHRSVSWYQQTPGQGLQFLFEYFSETQRNKGNFPGRFSGRQFSNSRSEMNVSTLELGDSALYLCASSAQGRETQYFGPGTRLLVL.

The chain uses TRBV9 and TRBJ2-1; 8 nucleotides line up with TRBD2. The CDR3 runs 16 residues. The germline V gene has CDR1 SGDLS and CDR2 YYNGEE. The V and J ends lost 0 bases and 7 bases, in that order; junction bases with no gene match: 9. The CDR3 bases are TGTGCCAGCAGCGTAGCAAACGGGAGGGCGGGGAATGAGCAGTTCTTC. This gives the protein CASSVANGRAGNEQFF.

The chain is built from TRBV6-5 and TRBJ2-7; TRBD2 agrees at 8 bases. Per the germline V gene, CDR1 is MNHEY and CDR2 is SVGAGI. The CDR3 runs to 15 residues. V was clipped by 6 bases and J by 2 bases; unmatched bases: 9. For the CDR3, the DNA is TGTGCCAGCAGACCACTTTCGGGAGGGACCTACGAGCAGTACTTC. Amino acids: CASRPLSGGTYEQYF.

This chain connects TRBV19 to TRBJ1-5; D is possibly TRBD1 (5 bases). The CDR3 is made up of 16 amino acids. Deletions cut 5 bases from V and 0 bases from J, with 14 bases between. CDR1 is LNHDA, CDR2 SQIVND, per germline (reference sequence). CDR3 DNA: TGTGCCAGTAGTGCCTACAGGAGATATAGCAATCAGCCCCAGCATTTT. Translating gives CASSAYRRYSNQPQHF. Full variable domain (rest looked up from reference TRBV19 and TRBJ1-5): DGGITQSPKYLFRKEGQNVTLSCEQNLNHDAMYWYRQDPGQGLRLIYYSQIVNDFQKGDIAEGYSVSREKKESFPLTVTSAQKNPTAFYLCASSAYRRYSNQPQHFGDGTRLSIL.

V and J are TRBV16 and TRBJ1-5, with D possibly TRBD1 on 6 matching bases. Trimming removed 2 bases from V and 7 bases from J, with 15 bases in between. The germline V gene encodes CDR1 KGHSY and CDR2 FQNENV. This CDR3 is built from 15 residues. The CDR3 DNA reads TGTGCCAGCAGCCAAGCGTCCGTTCAGGGGCAGCCCCAGCATTTT. Protein product: CASSQASVQGQPQHF.